This entry features one TCR beta chain sequence. The sample originates from a study of T cells in Graves' hyperthyroidism and ophthalmopathy. Using RNA transcripts as the source, TCR beta CDR3 regions were amplified. The HTBI primer set served for first-round RT-PCR of the TCR CDR3. TCRdb analysed the multiplex PCR reads with MiXCR anew, one entry per CDR3 protein. The sample consists of 550,000 to 850,000 distinct CDR3 sequences, approximately 18% of them appearing once. The TCR sequence derives from a woman in her 50s with Graves' hyperthyroidism that later progressed to Graves' ophthalmopathy. Sample: blood.

CDR3 bases: TGTGCCAGCTCACAAAAATATCCCGGGACAGGAGACACCGGGGAGCTGTTTTTT. Translating gives CASSQKYPGTGDTGELFF. The chain joins TRBV18 to TRBJ2-2, with TRBD1 identical over 8 bases. V lost 4 bases and J lost 3; bases outside the gene matches: 13. Germline V gene lookup returns CDR1 KGHSH and CDR2 LQKENI. This CDR3 is 18 amino acids long.